Presented here are 16 T cell receptor beta chains from one specimen sequenced in a study of beta chain features in type 1 diabetes. Whole-study results and caveats: Within each of all four CD4+ subsets, Type 1 diabetes patients had TCRB CDR3s that were moderately but significantly shorter.

Isolated RNA was reverse transcribed in full, so expressed TCRB transcripts were sequenced. Libraries were prepared by immunoSEQ multiplex PCR; TCRdb keeps only in-frame clonotypes and omits some of them. The sample lists roughly 350,000 clones; 9.5% to 10% were seen once. These receptors are not linked to any known antigen. The sequencing sample was made of central memory CD4+ T cells from blood. These receptors came from a man younger than 45 with type 1 diabetes.

V is TRBV7-2 and J is TRBJ1-1; D remains ambiguous. V was pared by 5 bases and J by 7 bases, with 17 bases between. The CDR3 runs to 14 residues. Germline CDR1 reads SGHTA; CDR2 reads FQGNSA. CDR3 in DNA: TGTGCCAGCAGCCCCGCCTTACGAGCGGGTGAAGCTTTCTTT. This encodes CASSPALRAGEAFF.

This chain links TRBV27 with TRBJ2-1; 14 bases align to TRBD2. Germline V CDR1 and CDR2: MNHEY, SMNVEV (reference sequence). Unmatched junction bases numbered 16, after V lost 3 bases and J lost 6 bases. CDR3 size: 20 residues. CDR3 loop: CASSFGTSGRNLFRTNEQFF. CDR3 DNA sequence: TGTGCCAGCAGTTTTGGGACTAGCGGGAGAAATCTCTTCAGGACCAATGAGCAGTTCTTC.

The chain employs TRBV6-6 and TRBJ2-5, with D tentatively TRBD1 (5 bases). Trimming took 5 bases from V and 5 from J, leaving 12 bases between them. The CDR3 is 13 residues long. Germline CDR1 is MNHNY and CDR2 is SVGAGI (reference sequence). The CDR3 loop reads CASSQGAVETQYF. In nucleotides, the CDR3 is TGTGCCAGCAGTCAAGGGGCGGTGGAGACCCAGTACTTC.

This chain links TRBV4-3 with TRBJ2-1; D is possibly TRBD1 (5 bases). Germline assignment: CDR1 LGHNA and CDR2 YSLEER. V dropped 3 bases and J dropped 3 bases, with 15 bases sitting between them. The CDR3 runs to 16 residues. As DNA, the CDR3 is TGCGCCAGCAGCCAGGACACCCAGAGACTCTACAATGAGCAGTTCTTC. It yields the protein CASSQDTQRLYNEQFF.

The chain combines TRBV7-3 with TRBJ1-1; D gene uncertain. Trimming cost V 2 bases and J 1 base, with 14 bases left between them. Looked up from germline, CDR1 is SGHTA and CDR2 is FQGTGA. This CDR3 contains 16 residues. The CDR3 DNA sequence: TGTGCCAGCAGCTTAGGTAGCACAGCGGGGAACACTGAAGCTTTCTTT. It encodes CASSLGSTAGNTEAFF.

The chain has TRBV2 and TRBJ1-4; D possibly corresponds to TRBD1 (5 bases). Germline V gene lookup returns CDR1 SNHLY and CDR2 FYNNEI. V lost 7 bases and J 2 bases, leaving 11 bases between the germline ends. The CDR3 loop spans 14 amino acids. Here the CDR3 reads CASKKGRTNEKLFF. As DNA, the CDR3 is TGTGCCAGCAAAAAGGGACGGACTAATGAAAAACTGTTTTTT.

J is TRBJ2-5 and V is TRBV10-3; 10 bases line up with TRBD2. The V gene's germline CDR1 is ENHRY and CDR2 SYGVKD. The V segment lost 2 bases and the J segment 0 bases; nucleotides outside the gene matches: 3. The CDR3 has 16 residues. The CDR3 reads CAISEGAGGHQETQYF. For the CDR3, the DNA is TGTGCCATCAGTGAGGGAGCGGGAGGGCACCAAGAGACCCAGTACTTC.

This clone was counted a few times. The chain links TRBV7-8 to TRBJ2-2, with a possible D match to TRBD1 (6 bases). The germline CDR1 and CDR2 sequences are SGHVS and FQNEAQ. The CDR3 totals 16 residues. The ends were cut back, 0 bases at V and 5 bases at J, with 13 bases in the middle. The CDR3 protein is CASSLAGGVETGELFF. The CDR3 bases are TGTGCCAGCAGCTTAGCAGGGGGTGTTGAGACCGGGGAGCTGTTTTTT.

The chain couples TRBV9 to TRBJ1-2; D is unresolved. Germline V CDR1 and CDR2: SGDLS, YYNGEE. This CDR3 region has 11 residues. Trimming removed 2 bases from V and 6 bases from J, with 5 bases in between. The CDR3 protein is CASSVWDGYTF. CDR3 nucleotides: TGTGCCAGCAGCGTTTGGGATGGCTACACCTTC.

This chain uses TRBV11-2 with TRBJ2-1; 7 positions match TRBD2. Germline-derived CDR1 and CDR2 are SGHAT and FQNNGV. This CDR3 spans 14 amino acids. V lost 10 bases, J lost 7 bases, and 13 bases stayed unmatched. The CDR3 bases are TGTGCCACCCACCCATCGGGGGGTGGGAATGAGCAGTTCTTC. Its protein product is CATHPSGGGNEQFF. Filled out from reference TRBV11-2 and TRBJ2-1, the complete variable domain reads EAGVAQSPRYKIIEKRQSVAFWCNPISGHATLYWYQQILGQGPKLLIQFQNNGVVDDSQLPKDRFSAERLKGVDSTLKIQPAKLEDSAVYLCATHPSGGGNEQFFGPGTRLTVL.

The genes are TRBV28 and TRBJ2-7, with 9 bases fitting TRBD1. V was pared by 6 bases and J by 1 base, with 10 bases of the junction left unmatched. Germline-derived CDR1 and CDR2 are MDHEN and SYDVKM. This CDR3 contains 16 residues. In DNA form, the CDR3 reads TGTGCCAGCAGCCCTGTCCCGGGACAGGGTTCCTACGAGCAGTACTTC. Its protein product is CASSPVPGQGSYEQYF.

In this sample, this clone turned up once. The chain links TRBV11-2 to TRBJ1-2, with D unclear. This CDR3 is 15 amino acids long. CDR1 and CDR2 (germline): SGHAT, FQNNGV. V was clipped by 1 base and J by 2 bases, with 11 bases between them. The CDR3 sequence: CASSLVPGGNYGYTF. The DNA of the CDR3 is TGTGCCAGCAGCTTAGTTCCTGGAGGGAACTATGGCTACACCTTC.

The genes are TRBV5-4 and TRBJ2-5; TRBD1 aligns across 11 bases. This CDR3 has 14 residues. V dropped 4 bases and J dropped 5; count of bases not matched to a gene: 4. The germline CDR1 and CDR2 sequences are SGHNT and YYREEE (reference sequence). DNA of the CDR3: TGTGCCAGCAGCATCCGGGACAGGGGGGAGACCCAGTACTTC. Protein: CASSIRDRGETQYF.

There are many counts of this clone. The chain links TRBV19 to TRBJ2-1, with 9 bases that match TRBD1. V shed 4 bases, J shed 6 bases, and the junction held 4 bases outside the gene matches. This CDR3 comprises 14 residues. Germline loops: CDR1 LNHDA, CDR2 SQIVND (reference sequence). CDR3 DNA sequence: TGTGCCAGTAGTAGACAGGGGGGTGGCAATGAGCAGTTCTTC. Its protein product is CASSRQGGGNEQFF.

This clone was seen repeatedly, ten times or more. This chain uses TRBV14 with TRBJ2-3; 9 nucleotides line up with TRBD2. The junction had 7 bases not matched to a gene; V was cut back by 5 bases and J by 10 bases. The CDR3 sequence is 13 residues long. Germline V gives CDR1 SGHDN, CDR2 FVKESK. The CDR3 DNA is TGTGCCAGCAGCTCGAGCTGGACTAGCGCGCAGTATTTT. Amino acids: CASSSSWTSAQYF.

This clone was counted many times. This sequence joins TRBV4-3 and TRBJ2-1; 8 bases line up with TRBD2. The CDR3 is 15 residues long. V trimming: 3 bases; J trimming: 6 bases; junction bases outside the gene matches: 7. The V gene's germline CDR1 is LGHNA and CDR2 YSLEER. CDR3: CASSQSGSKVNEQFF. The CDR3 DNA reads TGCGCCAGCAGCCAGAGCGGGAGTAAGGTCAATGAGCAGTTCTTC.